This TCR beta chain was sequenced in a study of blood T cell repertoires in COVID-19. This CDR3 region has 13 residues. The germline V and J ends were trimmed by 1 base and 4 bases, with 5 bases remaining between them. The germline V gene has CDR1 SGHTA and CDR2 FQGNSA. Here immunoSEQ multiplex PCR was the method, and the copy in TCRdb shows in-frame clones only, minus some. The sample shows 150,000 to 200,000 clones, around 83% of them seen only once. Sequenced input: peripheral blood. The chain combines TRBV7-2 with TRBJ1-5; D remains ambiguous. The TCR originated in a man between 18 and 35 years old with acute or convalescent COVID-19. This CDR3 is CASSLVENQPQHF. The CDR3, as DNA: TGTGCCAGCAGCTTAGTAGAGAATCAGCCCCAGCATTTT.